Listed below are T cell receptor beta chains from one sample, sequenced in a study of blood T cell repertoires in COVID-19. Only in-frame clones appear in the TCRdb table, and some are missing; sequencing was by immunoSEQ multiplex PCR. The data hold approximately 61,000 clones, with 70% to 90% observed a single time. The sequenced sample consisted of peripheral blood. These receptors came from a woman aged 80 or older with active COVID-19. Both conserved end residues are part of each CDR3. The D gene is left open where the match is weak. The size of a clone is reported for some rows only, either as once, few or many, or as a class for expanded clones.

J	size	D	V	length	DNA	CDR3
TRBJ2-5	NA	NA	TRBV6-1	12	TGTGCCAGCAGTGAAGCTGGGACACCTCAGTACTTC	CASSEAGTPQYF
TRBJ2-1	NA	TRBD2	TRBV18	15	TGTGCCAGCTCACCAATGGCGGGGGGGTACAATGAGCAGTTCTTC	CASSPMAGGYNEQFF
TRBJ2-1	few	NA	TRBV7-3	14	TGTGCCAGCAGCTTAACTGCTAGTTTCCATGAGCAGTTCTTC	CASSLTASFHEQFF
TRBJ1-5	NA	NA	TRBV6-5	14	TGTGCCAGCAGCCCCCGGGGGTACAATCAGCCCCAGCATTTT	CASSPRGYNQPQHF
TRBJ2-5	NA	TRBD2	TRBV5-1	14	TGCGCCAGCGGACCGGGACTAGCTGAAGAGACCCAGTACTTC	CASGPGLAEETQYF
TRBJ2-1	NA	TRBD2	TRBV11-2	17	TGTGCCAGCAGCTTAGCTGGGAGGACTAGCGGTTACAATGAGCAGTTCTTC	CASSLAGRTSGYNEQFF
TRBJ1-2	once	NA	TRBV7-8	14	TGTGCCAGCAGCTTGGGGGGTATATCCGGAGGCTACACCTTC	CASSLGGISGGYTF
TRBJ1-5	NA	NA	TRBV4-3	14	TGCGCCAGCAGCCAAGACGGGGGAATTCAGCCCCAGCATTTT	CASSQDGGIQPQHF
TRBJ2-2	NA	TRBD1	TRBV24-1	15	TGTGCCACCAGTGCCCCGGGACAGGGGGCCGGGGAGCTGTTTTTT	CATSAPGQGAGELFF
TRBJ1-6	NA	TRBD1	TRBV14	19	TGTGCCAGCAGCCCGGAGAGCTCAGGGGGCCGGTGGAATAATTCACCCCTCCACTTT	CASSPESSGGRWNNSPLHF
TRBJ2-3	NA	TRBD2	TRBV4-3	18	TGCGCCAGCAGCCAAAGACTAGCGGGGGAAGACGGCACAGATACGCAGTATTTT	CASSQRLAGEDGTDTQYF
TRBJ2-7	NA	TRBD1	TRBV5-1	13	TGCGCCAGCAGGGAAGACAGGGTCTACGAGCAGTACTTC	CASREDRVYEQYF
TRBJ2-1	NA	NA	TRBV29-1	12	TGCAGCGTGGTTGGACAGTACAATGAGCAGTTCTTC	CSVVGQYNEQFF
TRBJ1-2	NA	NA	TRBV11-2	13	TGTGCCAGCAGCTTAGAGAGGAATGGAGGCTACACCTTC	CASSLERNGGYTF
TRBJ2-3	once	TRBD1	TRBV25-1	13	TGTGCCAGCGCGGACAGGAGCACAGATACGCAGTATTTT	CASADRSTDTQYF
TRBJ2-3	NA	NA	TRBV4-1	16	TGCGCCAGCAGCCAAGAGCGGGGCAGGGGCACAGATACGCAGTATTTT	CASSQERGRGTDTQYF
TRBJ2-7	NA	NA	TRBV4-2	13	TGTGCCAGCAGCCAAAATTTCGACAGGGAGCAGTACTTC	CASSQNFDREQYF
TRBJ1-5	NA	NA	TRBV12-3/TRBV12-4	13	TGTGCCAGCAGTTTGGCCGGGTTTCAGCCCCAGCATTTT	CASSLAGFQPQHF
TRBJ2-4	NA	NA	TRBV28	18	TGTGCCAGCAGTCCCCTGGTAGGATCCAAGGGGGCCAAAAACATTCAGTACTTC	CASSPLVGSKGAKNIQYF
TRBJ2-7	NA	NA	TRBV29-1	13	TGCAGCGTTGAAGGGGGGACTTCCCGGGCGCAGTACTTC	CSVEGGTSRAQYF
TRBJ2-2	NA	NA	TRBV11-2	14	TGTGCCAGCAGCGTGAACAGGGCTGCCGGGGAGCTGTTTTTT	CASSVNRAAGELFF
TRBJ2-7	NA	TRBD1	TRBV18	15	TGTGCCAGCTCACCACCGGGACAGGGTGCCTACGAGCAGTACTTC	CASSPPGQGAYEQYF